The clone carrying this TCR beta chain came up once. As yet, its antigen is unknown. The sample originates from a study of cytomegalovirus exposure and HLA in healthy donors. About the research overall: An analysis done earlier identified more than 100 million unique TCR beta sequences from around 180 million T cells. Points from the study as a whole: Among the sequence variants, a highly shared cluster was likely an artifact of sequencing. TCR beta V- and J-gene trimming was later associated with a missense DCLRE1C variant.

V lost 0 bases, J lost 5 bases, and 20 bases lay in between. The germline gives CDR1 GTSNPN, CDR2 SVGIG (reference sequence). This CDR3 region has 17 residues. The primer mix had 60 Vbeta and 13 Jbeta primers. Sequenced by immunoSEQ multiplex PCR; TCRdb stores in-frame clones only, minus some. The table lists 100,000 to 150,000 clones, around 80% of them singletons, with about 1.8% in the top ten. The sequence derives from a woman between 40 and 50 years old in good health and CMV-seronegative. The chain links TRBV30 to TRBJ1-5; tentative D call: TRBD1 (5 bases). Material: PBMCs. Written as DNA, the CDR3 is TGTGCCTGGAGTGTGTCACCCTGGCAGGGCCTCGATCAGCCCCAGCATTTT. It translates to CAWSVSPWQGLDQPQHF.